This T cell receptor (beta chain) was sequenced for a study of molecular identifiers for immune sequencing clone quantification. Study-wide results and caveats: Identical TCR molecules sharing a barcode could underestimate highly expanded clone sizes.

Trimming cost V 7 bases and J 7 bases, with 13 bases left between them. The CDR3 has 13 amino acids. TCRdb called the PCR reads again in MiXCR, with one record for every CDR3 protein. The table includes tens of thousands of distinct CDR3 sequences, under 20% detected once. Comments on this clonotype: Its target is unknown.

Naive CD8 T cells underwent sorting with the CD8+CD4-CCR7+CD45RA+ definition. The clonotype comes from a human donor in good health. Some libraries in this study had Jurkat cell RNA spiked in. Sample: naive CD8+ T cells from blood, with Jurkat cell RNA spiked in. Described subset: FACS-sorted CD8+CD4-CCR7+CD45RA+ naive T cells. The chain is built from TRBV12-3 or TRBV12-4 and TRBJ2-2; tentatively, D is TRBD1 or TRBD2 (5 bases each). The CDR3 coding sequence is TGTGCCAGCACCCTGCTGGGGGTCGGGGAGCTGTTTTTT. Translated, it gives CASTLLGVGELFF.